These 27 T cell receptor beta chains came from one sample sequenced in a study of T cell clones after liver transplantation (dated by TCRdb to about 2019). Libraries were prepared through the immunoSEQ multiplex PCR assay. What TCRdb holds here is the immuneACCESS table cut down to in-frame rearrangements. Part of the clones is not present; checked against another copy, under half of the missing clones reflect an unresolved V gene, and the others are unexplained. In all, the sample holds over 15,000 clones, and 80% to 90% of those were seen once. The top ten constitute approximately 12% of the sample. Sequenced here: CD8+ T cells from blood, sampled approximately 3.5 years after liver transplant. Receptors were obtained from a human patient who received a liver transplant. In transplant recipients, some T cells may be of donor rather than host origin.

J is TRBJ2-7 and V is TRBV28; 7 bases align to TRBD1. Germline V CDR1 and CDR2: MDHEN, SYDVKM. The CDR3 consists of 13 residues. V lost 4 bases to trimming and J lost 3 bases; unmatched junction nucleotides: 3. The CDR3 sequence: CASSSGQVYEQYF. In nucleotides, the CDR3 is TGTGCCAGCAGTTCCGGACAGGTCTACGAGCAGTACTTC.

CDR3 DNA sequence: TGTGCCAGCAGCGAGACACAGGGGTATACGCAGTATTTT. It specifies CASSETQGYTQYF. This chain uses TRBV7-8 with TRBJ2-3; 7 nucleotides line up with TRBD1. The CDR3 has 13 amino acids. Unmatched junction bases numbered 6, after V lost 5 bases and J lost 7 bases. Germline V gene sequence: CDR1 SGHVS, CDR2 FQNEAQ. Using reference TRBV7-8 and TRBJ2-3 for the parts outside the CDR3, the full variable domain is GAGVSQSPRYKVAKRGQDVALRCDPISGHVSLFWYQQALGQGPEFLTYFQNEAQLDKSGLPSDRFFAERPEGSVSTLKIQRTQQEDSAVYLCASSETQGYTQYFGPGTRLTVL.

This chain joins TRBV11-2 and TRBJ2-7; D gene uncertain. The V end was cut by 1 base, the J end by 2 bases, with 6 bases between. Per germline, CDR1 SGHAT and CDR2 FQNNGV. This CDR3 contains 13 residues. This chain's CDR3 is CASSLGPTYEQYF. DNA for the CDR3: TGTGCCAGCAGCTTAGGACCTACCTACGAGCAGTACTTC.

The chain has TRBV29-1 and TRBJ2-1; D is unclear. Germline lookup yields CDR1 SQVTM and CDR2 ANQGSEA. V was cut by 2 bases and J by 2 bases, with 10 bases left in between. This CDR3 contains 14 residues. This CDR3 is CSVEKALPYNEQFF. Written as DNA, the CDR3 is TGCAGCGTTGAAAAGGCCCTTCCCTACAATGAGCAGTTCTTC.

This chain connects TRBV2 to TRBJ2-7, with 13 bases matching TRBD2. Germline assignment: CDR1 SNHLY and CDR2 FYNNEI. V shed 3 bases and J 2 bases; nucleotides not matched to a gene: 16. The CDR3 is 20 amino acids. In DNA, the CDR3 is TGTGCCAGCAGTGACGTGTTAGGTCGGACTAGCGGGAGTACTCCCTACGAGCAGTACTTC. Protein product: CASSDVLGRTSGSTPYEQYF.

The CDR3, as DNA: TGTGCCAGCAGTTACCGGTTTAGGGGGCGAGAGACCCAGTACTTC. Translation gives CASSYRFRGRETQYF. The chain carries TRBV6-5 and TRBJ2-5, with 7 bases fitting TRBD1. J gave up 4 bases and V 2 bases, and 7 bases lay outside the gene matches. CDR1 is MNHEY, CDR2 SVGAGI, per germline. The CDR3 extends over 15 amino acids.

This clone has just one count. J is TRBJ1-1 and V is TRBV27; the match to TRBD1 covers 8 bases. The V segment lost 0 bases and the J segment 5 bases; nucleotides outside the gene matches: 11. Germline CDR1 and CDR2: MNHEY and SMNVEV (reference sequence). The CDR3 runs to 17 residues. The CDR3 region is CASSLSSPGQVYTEAFF. The CDR3 DNA reads TGTGCCAGCAGTTTATCGTCCCCGGGACAGGTGTATACTGAAGCTTTCTTT.

This chain links TRBV7-9 with TRBJ2-3, with TRBD2 matching over 12 bases. Germline CDR1 reads SEHNR; CDR2 reads FQNEAQ (reference sequence). With V trimmed by 6 bases and J by 0 bases, 10 bases remained unmatched. The CDR3 length is 18 residues. CDR3 in DNA: TGTGCCAGCAGACCGCTAGCGGGAGGGCCCTTTAGCACAGATACGCAGTATTTT. This sequence encodes CASRPLAGGPFSTDTQYF.

V gene TRBV11-2 combines with J gene TRBJ2-7; D might be TRBD1 or TRBD2, each matching 5 bases. Germline loops: CDR1 SGHAT, CDR2 FQNNGV. Trimming removed 5 bases from V and 3 bases from J, with 14 bases in between. The CDR3 totals 14 residues. CDR3 residues: CASSTGTERYEQYF. The DNA of the CDR3 is TGTGCCAGCAGCACCGGGACGGAGCGCTACGAGCAGTACTTC.

This clone was counted a few times. This chain links TRBV5-1 with TRBJ2-5, with 9 bases identical to TRBD2. The V segment lost 4 bases and the J segment 2 bases; nucleotides outside the gene matches: 3. The germline V gene has CDR1 SGHRS and CDR2 YFSETQ. This CDR3 comprises 14 residues. This CDR3 is CASSLAGFQETQYF. In DNA, the CDR3 is TGCGCCAGCAGCCTAGCGGGGTTTCAAGAGACCCAGTACTTC.

The chain uses TRBV7-8 and TRBJ1-1, with D possibly matching TRBD1 (5 bases). The CDR3 loop spans 15 amino acids. Trimming took off 1 base at V and 1 base at J, with 10 bases between the two ends. In germline, CDR1 is SGHVS, CDR2 FQNEAQ. The CDR3 loop is CASSLGSGPNTEAFF. CDR3 DNA: TGTGCCAGCAGCTTAGGGTCAGGGCCGAACACTGAAGCTTTCTTT.

For the CDR3, the DNA is TGTGCCAGCAGTCTGACTAGCGGGAGTTCAGCCGGGGAGCTGTTTTTT. Its protein is CASSLTSGSSAGELFF. The chain couples TRBV28 to TRBJ2-2; 12 bases are a match to TRBD2. CDR1 and CDR2 (germline): MDHEN, SYDVKM. J gave up 6 bases and V 5 bases, and 7 bases lay outside the gene matches. The CDR3 sequence is 16 residues long.

This clone appeared a single time. The gene calls are TRBV29-1 and TRBJ1-1, with unresolved D. The CDR3 is made up of 17 amino acids. Germline V gene sequence: CDR1 SQVTM, CDR2 ANQGSEA. Trimming removed 2 bases at V and 1 base at J, with 20 bases between. The CDR3 DNA reads TGCAGCGTTGAACCGAACCCGGGAGGGAAGGGGAACACTGAAGCTTTCTTT. It is translated as CSVEPNPGGKGNTEAFF.

The genes are TRBV30 and TRBJ1-1, with unresolved D. Trimming shortened V by 0 bases and J by 4 bases, and 6 bases separated the two germline ends. CDR3 length: 12 amino acids. Per germline, CDR1 GTSNPN and CDR2 SVGIG (reference sequence). The CDR3 coding sequence is TGTGCCTGGAGTGTGCAGTCCACTGAAGCTTTCTTT. Translation: CAWSVQSTEAFF. Complete variable domain (other parts from reference TRBV30 and TRBJ1-1): SQTIHQWPATLVQPVGSPLSLECTVEGTSNPNLYWYRQAAGRGLQLLFYSVGIGQISSEVPQNLSASRPQDRQFILSSKKLLLSDSGFYLCAWSVQSTEAFFGQGTRLTVV.

The V and J genes are TRBV28 and TRBJ1-1, with TRBD1 matching 8 bases. The CDR3 has 15 amino acids. Germline CDR1 MDHEN, CDR2 SYDVKM. V lost 1 base and J lost 0; bases outside the gene matches: 1. In DNA, the CDR3 is TGTGCCAGCAGTTTATACAGGGGGTTGAACACTGAAGCTTTCTTT. It codes for CASSLYRGLNTEAFF.

This chain connects TRBV11-2 to TRBJ1-1; D is perhaps TRBD1 (5 bases). Trimming stripped 1 base from V and 3 bases from J, with 6 bases between. Germline CDR1 is SGHAT and CDR2 is FQNNGV. The CDR3 covers 13 residues. In DNA form, the CDR3 reads TGTGCCAGCAGCTTAGCCAGGGACACTGAAGCTTTCTTT. Protein sequence: CASSLARDTEAFF. Complete variable domain (other parts from reference TRBV11-2 and TRBJ1-1): EAGVAQSPRYKIIEKRQSVAFWCNPISGHATLYWYQQILGQGPKLLIQFQNNGVVDDSQLPKDRFSAERLKGVDSTLKIQPAKLEDSAVYLCASSLARDTEAFFGQGTRLTVV.

The chain couples TRBV6-1 to TRBJ1-1, with unresolved D. V lost 3 bases, J lost 3 bases, and 11 bases lay in between. Germline CDR1 is MNHNS and CDR2 is SASEGT. The CDR3 has 14 residues. CDR3 residues: CASSDPRLYTEAFF. The CDR3 DNA reads as TGTGCCAGCAGTGACCCTAGGTTATACACTGAAGCTTTCTTT.

The CDR3 spells CASTIGAEAFF. The CDR3 bases are TGTGCCAGCACTATCGGGGCTGAAGCTTTCTTT. The V call is TRBV7-8, the J call TRBJ1-1, with D hard to call. Germline CDR1 is SGHVS and CDR2 is FQNEAQ. The CDR3 runs to 11 residues. V dropped 7 bases and J dropped 6 bases, with 9 bases sitting between them.

The V call is TRBV4-1, the J call TRBJ2-1; the match to TRBD2 covers 15 bases. Germline lookup yields CDR1 MGHRA and CDR2 YSYEKL. The CDR3 has 17 residues. The junction had 7 bases not matched to a gene; V was cut back by 4 bases and J by 6 bases. The DNA for the CDR3 is TGCGCCAGCAGCCCGGGACTAGCGGGAGGCCCATCCAATGAGCAGTTCTTC. Its translation: CASSPGLAGGPSNEQFF.

This chain connects TRBV6-1 to TRBJ1-5; the match to TRBD1 covers 7 bases. CDR1 MNHNS and CDR2 SASEGT come from the germline V gene. There are 16 residues in the CDR3. The ends lost 1 base at V and 7 bases at J; junction bases unmatched: 10. In DNA form, the CDR3 reads TGTGCCAGCAGTGAAGTGTGGACAGGTGGTTGGCAGCCCCAGCATTTT. Encoded protein: CASSEVWTGGWQPQHF.

The chain uses TRBV7-9 and TRBJ1-1; D is undetermined. This CDR3 comprises 14 residues. V was clipped by 5 bases and J by 1 base, with 11 bases between them. Germline assignment: CDR1 SEHNR and CDR2 FQNEAQ (reference sequence). The CDR3 DNA sequence: TGTGCCAGCAGCCCCCCGTGGCAGAACACTGAAGCTTTCTTT. As protein: CASSPPWQNTEAFF.

The count of this clone is one. The genes are TRBV11-2 and TRBJ2-1; D is undetermined. This CDR3 is 14 amino acids long. V lost 4 bases to trimming and J lost 1 base, with 8 bases between them. Germline CDR1 reads SGHAT; CDR2 reads FQNNGV. Written as DNA, the CDR3 is TGTGCCAGCAGCTCCCTGGCTTCCTACAATGAGCAGTTCTTC. Translating it yields CASSSLASYNEQFF.

The chain uses TRBV11-3 and TRBJ1-1; a possible D gene is TRBD1 (6 bases). Germline V gene sequence: CDR1 SGHNT, CDR2 YENEEA. V lost 2 bases to trimming and J lost 10 bases, with 14 bases between them. The CDR3 extends over 13 amino acids. The CDR3 region has the DNA TGTGCCAGCAGCTTAAGGGGGTATTCGGGAGCTTTCTTT. Protein product: CASSLRGYSGAFF. The whole variable domain, remainder taken from reference TRBV11-3 and TRBJ1-1, is EAGVVQSPRYKIIEKKQPVAFWCNPISGHNTLYWYLQNLGQGPELLIRYENEEAVDDSQLPKDRFSAERLKGVDSTLKIQPAELGDSAVYLCASSLRGYSGAFFGQGTRLTVV.

The V call is TRBV19, the J call TRBJ1-5; D is possibly TRBD1 (6 bases). Trimming cost V 7 bases and J 4 bases, with 14 bases left between them. This CDR3 has 14 residues. Germline assignment: CDR1 LNHDA and CDR2 SQIVND (reference sequence). The CDR3 protein is CASTTTGQNQPQHF. The CDR3 DNA follows: TGTGCCAGTACCACGACAGGACAAAATCAGCCCCAGCATTTT.

J is TRBJ2-1 and V is TRBV27, with a possible D match to TRBD2 (6 bases). The CDR3 consists of 15 residues. Trimming removed 2 bases from V and 3 bases from J, with 11 bases in between. Germline V gene lookup returns CDR1 MNHEY and CDR2 SMNVEV (reference sequence). This chain's CDR3 is CASSLAGTVYNEQFF. For the CDR3, the DNA is TGTGCCAGCAGTTTAGCGGGGACCGTCTACAATGAGCAGTTCTTC.

The chain combines TRBV5-1 with TRBJ1-1, with TRBD1 matching over 9 bases. V was pared by 4 bases and J by 7 bases, with 11 bases of the junction left unmatched. Per germline, CDR1 SGHRS and CDR2 YFSETQ. CDR3 length: 15 residues. CDR3: CASSATSGTGLEAFF. CDR3 in DNA: TGCGCCAGCAGCGCAACCTCCGGGACAGGGCTTGAAGCTTTCTTT.

CDR3 in DNA: TGTGCCAGCAGTGAAGATTCGCTACACGATGGCTACACCTTC. Protein product: CASSEDSLHDGYTF. The chain is built from TRBV2 and TRBJ1-2; D unclear. V was pared by 1 base and J by 6 bases, with 12 bases between. The CDR3 is 14 amino acids. In germline, CDR1 is SNHLY, CDR2 FYNNEI.